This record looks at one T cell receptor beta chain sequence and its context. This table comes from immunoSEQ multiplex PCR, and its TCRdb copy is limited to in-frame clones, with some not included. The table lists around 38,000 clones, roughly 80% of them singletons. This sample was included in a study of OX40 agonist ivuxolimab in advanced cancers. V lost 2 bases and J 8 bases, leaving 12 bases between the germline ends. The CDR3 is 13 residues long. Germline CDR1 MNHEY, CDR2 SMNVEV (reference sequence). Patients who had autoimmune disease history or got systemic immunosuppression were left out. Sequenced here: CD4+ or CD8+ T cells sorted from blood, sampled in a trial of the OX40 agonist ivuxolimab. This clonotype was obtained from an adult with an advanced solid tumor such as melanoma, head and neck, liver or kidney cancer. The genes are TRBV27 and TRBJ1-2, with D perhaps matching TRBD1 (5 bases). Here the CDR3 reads CASSLITGSGYTF. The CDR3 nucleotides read TGTGCCAGCAGTTTAATAACAGGCAGCGGCTACACCTTC.